What follows are 26 T cell receptor beta chains derived from one specimen sequenced in a study of CD4 T cells in relation to SARS-CoV-2 and coronaviruses. For these receptors, no antigen is known. Method: immunoSEQ multiplex PCR; TCRdb's copy keeps in-frame clones and lacks some. The sample lists about 41,000 clones, under 90% seen once, with around 1.2% in the top ten. Sequencing input: naive CD4+ T cells from PBMCs, cultured in vitro. The sample's subset: naive CD4+ T cells isolated by negative enrichment. The receptors were sampled from an adult with COVID-19.

V and J are TRBV10-3 and TRBJ1-1; possible D gene TRBD1, 5 bases. CDR1 ENHRY and CDR2 SYGVKD come from the germline V gene. CDR3 length: 15 residues. Trimming stripped 5 bases from V and 5 bases from J, with 18 bases between. The CDR3 DNA sequence: TGTGCCATCAGTCCGACGGCGGGGGGAGAAACTGAAGCTTTCTTT. Amino acid sequence: CAISPTAGGETEAFF.

The V and J genes are TRBV19 and TRBJ2-7; 9 bases map to TRBD2. Germline-derived CDR1 and CDR2 are LNHDA and SQIVND (reference sequence). The CDR3 has 19 residues. Trimming at V came to 0 bases and at J to 2 bases, leaving 14 bases not matched to a gene. The DNA of the CDR3 is TGTGCCAGTAGTATAGATTTGGGACGGATAGCGGGAGAGACCTACGAGCAGTACTTC. Translated, it gives CASSIDLGRIAGETYEQYF.

This clone was seen more than once but under ten times. This sequence joins TRBV4-1 and TRBJ2-7; 8 positions agree with TRBD2. Germline loops: CDR1 MGHRA, CDR2 YSYEKL. V gave up 2 bases and J gave up 2 bases; unmatched junction bases: 2. This CDR3 spans 14 amino acids. The CDR3 DNA reads TGCGCCAGCAGCCAAATAGCGGGAACCTACGAGCAGTACTTC. As protein: CASSQIAGTYEQYF.

In this sample, this clone turned up a few times. The genes are TRBV19 and TRBJ2-7, with 8 bases fitting TRBD1. From germline, CDR1 is LNHDA and CDR2 SQIVND (reference sequence). This CDR3 is built from 15 residues. J was trimmed by 3 bases and V by 4 bases; bases with no gene match: 8. In DNA, the CDR3 is TGTGCCAGTAGTACCTCGACAGGGGACCTCTACGAGCAGTACTTC. Amino acids: CASSTSTGDLYEQYF.

The rearrangement uses TRBV5-4 and TRBJ2-3, with D perhaps matching TRBD1 (6 bases). V dropped 4 bases and J dropped 0 bases, with 12 bases sitting between them. CDR1 SGHNT and CDR2 YYREEE come from the germline V gene (reference sequence). The CDR3 is 15 amino acids. CDR3 loop: CASSLRGGSTDTQYF. The CDR3 DNA reads as TGTGCCAGCAGCCTCAGGGGTGGGAGCACAGATACGCAGTATTTT. The full variable domain, with the rest looked up from reference TRBV5-4 and TRBJ2-3, is ETGVTQSPTHLIKTRGQQVTLRCSSQSGHNTVSWYQQALGQGPQFIFQYYREEENGRGNFPPRFSGLQFPNYSSELNVNALELDDSALYLCASSLRGGSTDTQYFGPGTRLTVL.

The chain carries TRBV7-3 and TRBJ2-1, with 9 bases fitting TRBD2. In germline, CDR1 is SGHTA, CDR2 FQGTGA. Losses at the gene ends were 5 bases for V and 9 bases for J; bases not matched to a gene: 11. This CDR3 region has 15 residues. The CDR3 loop reads CASSDSAGGFREQFF. The CDR3 DNA follows: TGTGCCAGCAGCGACTCAGCGGGAGGTTTTCGTGAGCAGTTCTTC.

The chain recombines TRBV11-2 with TRBJ2-7, with 8 nucleotides matching TRBD1. The germline gives CDR1 SGHAT, CDR2 FQNNGV. The CDR3 is made up of 14 amino acids. After removal of 3 bases from V and 4 bases from J, the junction contained 5 bases not matched to a gene. CDR3 bases: TGTGCCAGCAGCTTGGACAGGGTGGGTTACGAGCAGTACTTC. It specifies CASSLDRVGYEQYF.

The CDR3 here is CASRSSGFYYNEQFF. CDR3 nucleotide sequence: TGTGCCAGCAGGTCTAGCGGGTTCTACTACAATGAGCAGTTCTTC. This chain joins TRBV6-5 and TRBJ2-1, with 8 bases fitting TRBD2. The trim removed 6 bases at V and 3 bases at J, leaving 7 bases unmatched. This CDR3 has 15 residues. Germline values: CDR1 MNHEY, CDR2 SVGAGI.

The chain has TRBV7-9 and TRBJ2-3, with 8 positions matching TRBD1. Trimming at V came to 6 bases and at J to 9 bases, leaving 8 bases not matched to a gene. Germline V gives CDR1 SEHNR, CDR2 FQNEAQ (reference sequence). This CDR3 is built from 13 residues. The CDR3 protein is CASRRLGQETQYF. The CDR3 DNA reads TGTGCCAGCAGGAGACTGGGACAGGAGACGCAGTATTTT.

The chain carries TRBV24-1 and TRBJ2-3, with TRBD1 matching 8 bases. The CDR3 has 19 amino acids. The junction had 17 bases not matched to a gene; V was cut back by 5 bases and J by 2 bases. Germline CDR1 KGHDR, CDR2 SFDVKD. The CDR3 sequence: CATSVPSINRQGLTDTQYF. CDR3 DNA sequence: TGTGCCACCAGTGTCCCCTCCATTAATAGACAGGGGCTCACAGATACGCAGTATTTT.

The V call is TRBV3-1 (or the pseudogene TRBV3-2), the J call TRBJ2-1; no firm D call. Germline-derived CDR1 and CDR2 are LGHDT and YNNKEL (reference sequence). V lost 0 bases and J 9 bases, leaving 6 bases between the germline ends. CDR3 size: 12 residues. Written as DNA, the CDR3 is TGTGCCAGCAGCCAAGAGAGTAGTGAGCAGTTCTTC. Amino acid sequence: CASSQESSEQFF.

The chain recombines TRBV5-4 with TRBJ2-7; 7 nucleotides agree with TRBD2. Germline CDR1 and CDR2: SGHNT and YYREEE (reference sequence). The junction had 7 bases not matched to a gene; V was cut back by 4 bases and J by 0 bases. The CDR3 totals 15 residues. The CDR3 sequence is CASSAAGRSSYEQYF. The DNA of the CDR3 is TGTGCCAGCAGCGCAGCGGGGAGGAGCTCCTACGAGCAGTACTTC. Drawing the rest from reference TRBV5-4 and TRBJ2-7, the complete variable domain is ETGVTQSPTHLIKTRGQQVTLRCSSQSGHNTVSWYQQALGQGPQFIFQYYREEENGRGNFPPRFSGLQFPNYSSELNVNALELDDSALYLCASSAAGRSSYEQYFGPGTRLTVT.

The chain combines TRBV5-4 with TRBJ2-2; possibly TRBD1 or TRBD2 for D (5 bases each). The CDR3 contains 17 residues. V was trimmed by 0 bases and J by 0 bases, leaving 12 bases between them. Germline V gives CDR1 SGHNT, CDR2 YYREEE (reference sequence). CDR3 sequence reads: CASSLASRGSNTGELFF. Here the CDR3 DNA reads TGTGCCAGCAGCTTGGCCTCGAGGGGCTCGAACACCGGGGAGCTGTTTTTT. The whole variable domain, filled in from reference TRBV5-4 and TRBJ2-2, reads ETGVTQSPTHLIKTRGQQVTLRCSSQSGHNTVSWYQQALGQGPQFIFQYYREEENGRGNFPPRFSGLQFPNYSSELNVNALELDDSALYLCASSLASRGSNTGELFFGEGSRLTVL.

This clone was counted a few times. This sequence joins TRBV7-3 and TRBJ1-1; D perhaps matches TRBD1 (5 bases). This CDR3 has 14 amino acids. Germline V gene sequence: CDR1 SGHTA, CDR2 FQGTGA. V was pared by 2 bases and J by 2 bases, with 9 bases between. The CDR3 spells CASSLLGDNTEAFF. The CDR3, as DNA: TGTGCCAGCAGCTTATTGGGGGATAACACTGAAGCTTTCTTT.

This chain uses TRBV28 with TRBJ2-1; TRBD1 is a possible D gene (6 bases). This CDR3 is built from 15 residues. Between the trimmed V and J ends, which lost 9 bases and 5 bases, there was a span of 20 bases. CDR1 is MDHEN, CDR2 SYDVKM, per germline. The CDR3 protein is CARGAGRGTDNEQFF. CDR3 DNA sequence: TGTGCCAGGGGAGCTGGCAGGGGAACCGACAATGAGCAGTTCTTC. The full variable domain, with the rest looked up from reference TRBV28 and TRBJ2-1, is DVKVTQSSRYLVKRTGEKVFLECVQDMDHENMFWYRQDPGLGLRLIYFSYDVKMKEKGDIPEGYSVSREKKERFSLILESASTNQTSMYLCARGAGRGTDNEQFFGPGTRLTVL.

CDR3 DNA: TGCGCCAGCAGCTACTTTATTTTGGATACGCAGTATTTT. Translating gives CASSYFILDTQYF. The chain has TRBV4-1 and TRBJ2-3; D unresolved. Looked up from germline, CDR1 is MGHRA and CDR2 is YSYEKL. Trimming shortened V by 5 bases and J by 6 bases, and 12 bases separated the two germline ends. The CDR3 runs 13 residues.

The genes are TRBV6-5 and TRBJ2-1; perhaps D is TRBD1 or TRBD2 (5 bases each). Germline CDR1 MNHEY, CDR2 SVGAGI. Trimming stripped 10 bases from V and 2 bases from J, with 9 bases between. The CDR3 is 12 residues long. Written as DNA, the CDR3 is TGTGCCACCGGGGCAGCCTACAATGAGCAGTTCTTC. Amino acid sequence: CATGAAYNEQFF.

The rearrangement uses TRBV24-1 and TRBJ1-5; D remains unclear. The V end was cut by 4 bases, the J end by 0 bases, with 12 bases between. The CDR3 is made up of 16 amino acids. In germline, CDR1 is KGHDR, CDR2 SFDVKD. This CDR3 reads CATSDPQSNSNQPQHF. CDR3 nucleotide sequence: TGTGCCACCAGTGACCCTCAGTCAAATAGCAATCAGCCCCAGCATTTT.

Written as DNA, the CDR3 is TGTGCCAGCTCAGACCAACTAGCGGGAGCGGCTGAGCTGTTTTTT. Protein sequence: CASSDQLAGAAELFF. The chain couples TRBV18 to TRBJ2-2; TRBD2 matches at 11 bases. CDR1 is KGHSH, CDR2 LQKENI, per germline. The V and J ends lost 5 bases and 11 bases, in that order; junction bases with no gene match: 10. The CDR3 loop spans 15 amino acids.

The chain recombines TRBV7-9 with TRBJ1-2; D is unresolved. In germline, CDR1 is SEHNR, CDR2 FQNEAQ (reference sequence). V was shortened by 7 bases and J by 1 base, with 28 bases between the two germline ends. The CDR3 sequence is 19 residues long. Written as DNA, the CDR3 is TGTGCCAGCACCCTCCTGATGCATTCGCCGAGAACATTTAACTATGGCTACACCTTC. Its protein product is CASTLLMHSPRTFNYGYTF.

The genes are TRBV3-1 (or the pseudogene TRBV3-2) and TRBJ1-1; 9 bases are a match to TRBD1. The CDR3 runs to 16 residues. The germline V gene encodes CDR1 LGHDT and CDR2 YNNKEL (reference sequence). The trim removed 4 bases at V and 4 bases at J, leaving 10 bases unmatched. Here the CDR3 reads CASSLRDRVVVTEAFF. CDR3 in DNA: TGTGCCAGCAGCCTCAGGGACAGGGTGGTCGTCACTGAAGCTTTCTTT.

The chain uses TRBV10-3 and TRBJ1-6, with no clear D. This CDR3 is built from 18 residues. V lost 6 bases and J 0 bases, leaving 18 bases between the germline ends. From germline, CDR1 is ENHRY and CDR2 SYGVKD. The CDR3 coding sequence is TGTGCCATCAGACGAACGACGGATAGGAGCTCCTATAATTCACCCCTCCACTTT. Protein: CAIRRTTDRSSYNSPLHF.

The chain uses TRBV11-3 and TRBJ2-1; TRBD1 aligns across 7 bases. CDR1 is SGHNT and CDR2 is YENEEA in the germline V gene. This CDR3 is 17 amino acids long. With 5 bases clipped from V and 4 bases from J, the junction kept 14 bases outside the gene matches. In nucleotides, the CDR3 is TGTGCCAGCAGCCTCGATAGCCCCCCGGGACAGTACAATGAGCAGTTCTTC. Its protein product is CASSLDSPPGQYNEQFF. The full variable domain, in which reference TRBV11-3 and TRBJ2-1 provide the parts outside the CDR3, is EAGVVQSPRYKIIEKKQPVAFWCNPISGHNTLYWYLQNLGQGPELLIRYENEEAVDDSQLPKDRFSAERLKGVDSTLKIQPAELGDSAVYLCASSLDSPPGQYNEQFFGPGTRLTVL.

The chain combines TRBV5-1 with TRBJ2-7; TRBD1 might be the D (6 bases). The V end lost 2 bases, the J end lost 3 bases, and 15 bases lay between the germline ends. Germline CDR1 and CDR2: SGHRS and YFSETQ. CDR3 size: 15 residues. CDR3 sequence (DNA): TGCGCCAGCAGCTTAAGGCCGGGACAAATCTACGAGCAGTACTTC. It translates to CASSLRPGQIYEQYF.

This clone has only one observation. In the same sample, other DNA sequences code for this CDR3. The chain carries TRBV9 and TRBJ2-7, with a tentative D call TRBD2 (5 bases). V lost 1 base and J 1 base, leaving 9 bases between the germline ends. CDR1 and CDR2 (germline): SGDLS, YYNGEE. The CDR3 is made up of 14 amino acids. The CDR3: CASSVSGGSYEQYF. CDR3 sequence (DNA): TGTGCCAGCAGCGTATCCGGCGGGTCCTACGAGCAGTACTTC.

The V gene is TRBV18, the J gene TRBJ1-1, with D possibly matching TRBD1 (5 bases). This CDR3 region has 16 residues. The germline V and J ends were trimmed by 1 base and 5 bases, with 17 bases remaining between them. Germline CDR1 KGHSH, CDR2 LQKENI. CDR3 bases: TGTGCCAGCTCACCACGGGGGGTTGGCAGGGTAACTGAAGCTTTCTTT. Amino acid sequence: CASSPRGVGRVTEAFF.